These 2 T cell receptor beta chains were all obtained from the same sample, sequenced in a study of blood T cell repertoires in COVID-19. Clones were read by immunoSEQ multiplex PCR, and TCRdb kept only the in-frame ones, dropping some. The sample has some 150,000 clones; roughly 84% are singletons. The specimen sequenced was peripheral blood. The receptor source for this set is a woman in her sixties with acute or convalescent COVID-19.

This clone was counted only a few times. This rearrangement joins TRBV11-2 to TRBJ2-3; no reliable D call. The germline V gene has CDR1 SGHAT and CDR2 FQNNGV. V was shortened by 1 base and J by 6 bases, with 5 bases between the two germline ends. CDR3 length: 12 amino acids. The CDR3 sequence: CASSLVSDTQYF. The CDR3 DNA sequence: TGTGCCAGCAGCTTAGTCTCGGATACGCAGTATTTT.

In this sample, this clone turned up a few times. This chain links TRBV24-1 with TRBJ2-3; tentatively, D is TRBD2 (6 bases). Germline V gene lookup returns CDR1 KGHDR and CDR2 SFDVKD. The CDR3 is 17 residues long. Deletions cut 1 base from V and 3 bases from J, with 16 bases between. CDR3 sequence: CATSDFWDSRGTDTQYF. CDR3 nucleotides: TGTGCCACCAGTGATTTTTGGGACTCCCGCGGGACAGATACGCAGTATTTT.